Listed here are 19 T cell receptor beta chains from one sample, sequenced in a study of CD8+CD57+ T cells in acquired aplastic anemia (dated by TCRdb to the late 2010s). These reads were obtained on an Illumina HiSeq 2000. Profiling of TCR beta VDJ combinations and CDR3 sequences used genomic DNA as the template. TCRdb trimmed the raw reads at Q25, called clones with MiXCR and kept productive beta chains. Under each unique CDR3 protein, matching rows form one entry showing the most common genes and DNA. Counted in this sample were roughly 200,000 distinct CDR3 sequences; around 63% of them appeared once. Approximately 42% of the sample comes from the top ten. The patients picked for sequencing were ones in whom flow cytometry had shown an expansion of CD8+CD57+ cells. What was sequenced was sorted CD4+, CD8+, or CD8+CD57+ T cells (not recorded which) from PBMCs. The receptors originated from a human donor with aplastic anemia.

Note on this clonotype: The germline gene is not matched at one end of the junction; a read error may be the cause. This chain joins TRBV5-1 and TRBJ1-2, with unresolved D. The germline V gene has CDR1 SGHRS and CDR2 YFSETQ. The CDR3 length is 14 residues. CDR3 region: CASSYTGINFGYTF. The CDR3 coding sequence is TGCGCCAGCAGTTACACCGGGATCAACTTTGGCTACACCTTC.

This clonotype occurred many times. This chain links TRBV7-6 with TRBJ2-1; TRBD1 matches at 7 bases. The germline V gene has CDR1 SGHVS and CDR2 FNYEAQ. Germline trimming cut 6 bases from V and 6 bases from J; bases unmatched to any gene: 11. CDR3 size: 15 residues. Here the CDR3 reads CASSQGDMALNEQFF. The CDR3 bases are TGTGCCAGCAGTCAGGGGGACATGGCCCTCAATGAGCAGTTCTTC.

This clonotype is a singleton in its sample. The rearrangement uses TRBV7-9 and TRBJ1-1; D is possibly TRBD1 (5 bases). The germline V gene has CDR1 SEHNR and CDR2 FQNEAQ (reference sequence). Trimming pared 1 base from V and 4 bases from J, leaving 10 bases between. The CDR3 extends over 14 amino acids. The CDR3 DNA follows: TGTGCCAGCAGCTTAGTAGTGGGGGGCACTGAAGCTTTCTTT. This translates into CASSLVVGGTEAFF. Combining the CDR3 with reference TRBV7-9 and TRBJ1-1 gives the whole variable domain DTGVSQNPRHKITKRGQNVTFRCDPISEHNRLYWYRQTLGQGPEFLTYFQNEAQLEKSRLLSDRFSAERPKGSFSTLEIQRTEQGDSAMYLCASSLVVGGTEAFFGQGTRLTVV.

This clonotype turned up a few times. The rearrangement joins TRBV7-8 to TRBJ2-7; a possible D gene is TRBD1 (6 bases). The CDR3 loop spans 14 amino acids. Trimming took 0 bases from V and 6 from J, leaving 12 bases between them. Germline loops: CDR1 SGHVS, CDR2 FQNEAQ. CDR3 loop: CASSLAPTGSEQYF. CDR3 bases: TGTGCCAGCAGCTTAGCCCCGACAGGTTCCGAGCAGTACTTC.

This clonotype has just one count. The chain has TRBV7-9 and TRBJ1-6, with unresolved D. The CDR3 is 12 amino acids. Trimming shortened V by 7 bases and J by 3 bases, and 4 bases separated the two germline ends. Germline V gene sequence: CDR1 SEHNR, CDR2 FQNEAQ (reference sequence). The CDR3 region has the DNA TGTGCCAGCAAGAACTATAATTCACCCCTCCACTTT. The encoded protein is CASKNYNSPLHF.

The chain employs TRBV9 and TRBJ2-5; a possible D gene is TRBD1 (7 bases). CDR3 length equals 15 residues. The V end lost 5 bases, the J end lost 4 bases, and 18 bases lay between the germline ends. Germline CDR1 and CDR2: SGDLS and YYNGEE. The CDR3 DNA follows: TGTGCCAGCAGAGATAGTCCAGGGGGGATAGAGACCCAGTACTTC. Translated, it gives CASRDSPGGIETQYF. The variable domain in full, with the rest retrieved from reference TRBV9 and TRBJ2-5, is DSGVTQTPKHLITATGQRVTLRCSPRSGDLSVYWYQQSLDQGLQFLIQYYNGEERAKGNILERFSAQQFPDLHSELNLSSLELGDSALYFCASRDSPGGIETQYFGPGTRLLVL.

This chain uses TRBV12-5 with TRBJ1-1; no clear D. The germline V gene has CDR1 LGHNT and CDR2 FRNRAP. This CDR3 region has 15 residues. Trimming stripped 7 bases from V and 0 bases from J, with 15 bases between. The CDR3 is CASVRQSNMNTEAFF. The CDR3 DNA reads TGTGCTAGTGTCAGGCAGTCAAACATGAACACTGAAGCTTTCTTT. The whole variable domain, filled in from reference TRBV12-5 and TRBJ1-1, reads DARVTQTPRHKVTEMGQEVTMRCQPILGHNTVFWYRQTMMQGLELLAYFRNRAPLDDSGMPKDRFSAEMPDATLATLKIQPSEPRDSAVYFCASVRQSNMNTEAFFGQGTRLTVV.

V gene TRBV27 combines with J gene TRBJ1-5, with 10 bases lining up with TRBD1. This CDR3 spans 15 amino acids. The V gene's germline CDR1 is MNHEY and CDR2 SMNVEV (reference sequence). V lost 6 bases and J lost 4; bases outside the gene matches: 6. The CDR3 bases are TGTGCCAGCAGCCTTGACAGGGGGCCGAATCAGCCCCAGCATTTT. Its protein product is CASSLDRGPNQPQHF.

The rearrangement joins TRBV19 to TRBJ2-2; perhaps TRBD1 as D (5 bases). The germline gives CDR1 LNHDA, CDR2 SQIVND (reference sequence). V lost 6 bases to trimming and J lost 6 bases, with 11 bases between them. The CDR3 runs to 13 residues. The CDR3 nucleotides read TGTGCCAGTAGCTCCCAGGGTTCCGGGGAGCTGTTTTTT. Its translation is CASSSQGSGELFF. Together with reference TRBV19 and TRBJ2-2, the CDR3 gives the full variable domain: DGGITQSPKYLFRKEGQNVTLSCEQNLNHDAMYWYRQDPGQGLRLIYYSQIVNDFQKGDIAEGYSVSREKKESFPLTVTSAQKNPTAFYLCASSSQGSGELFFGEGSRLTVL.

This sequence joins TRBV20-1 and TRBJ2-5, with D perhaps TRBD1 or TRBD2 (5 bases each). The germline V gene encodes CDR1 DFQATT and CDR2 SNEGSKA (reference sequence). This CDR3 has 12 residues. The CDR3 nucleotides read TGCAGCGGGGCAGGTGCCGGGAAGACCCAGTACTTC. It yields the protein CSGAGAGKTQYF.

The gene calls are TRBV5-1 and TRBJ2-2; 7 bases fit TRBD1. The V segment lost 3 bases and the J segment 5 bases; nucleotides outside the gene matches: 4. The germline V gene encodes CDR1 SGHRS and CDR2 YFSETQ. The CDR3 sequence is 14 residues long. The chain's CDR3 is CASSCDRETGELFF. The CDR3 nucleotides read TGCGCCAGCAGCTGTGACAGGGAGACCGGGGAGCTGTTTTTT.

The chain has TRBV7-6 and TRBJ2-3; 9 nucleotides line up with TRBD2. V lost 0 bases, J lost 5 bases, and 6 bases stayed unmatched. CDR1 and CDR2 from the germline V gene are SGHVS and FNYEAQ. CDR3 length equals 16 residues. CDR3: CASSLAAGGRGDTQYF. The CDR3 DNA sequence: TGTGCCAGCAGCTTAGCGGCGGGGGGGCGGGGAGATACGCAGTATTTT.

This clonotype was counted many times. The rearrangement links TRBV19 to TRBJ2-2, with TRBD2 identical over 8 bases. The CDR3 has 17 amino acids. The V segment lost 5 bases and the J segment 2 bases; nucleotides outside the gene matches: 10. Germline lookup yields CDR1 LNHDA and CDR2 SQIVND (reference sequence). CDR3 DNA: TGTGCCAGTAGTGCCGAAACTAGCGGACTTAACACCGGGGAGCTGTTTTTT. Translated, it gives CASSAETSGLNTGELFF.

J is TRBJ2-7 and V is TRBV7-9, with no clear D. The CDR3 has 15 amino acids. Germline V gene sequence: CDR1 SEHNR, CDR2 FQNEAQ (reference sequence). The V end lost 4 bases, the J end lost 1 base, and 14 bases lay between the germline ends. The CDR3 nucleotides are TGTGCCAGCAGCTCCCCAGCCCGACCATCCTACGAGCAGTACTTC. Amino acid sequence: CASSSPARPSYEQYF.

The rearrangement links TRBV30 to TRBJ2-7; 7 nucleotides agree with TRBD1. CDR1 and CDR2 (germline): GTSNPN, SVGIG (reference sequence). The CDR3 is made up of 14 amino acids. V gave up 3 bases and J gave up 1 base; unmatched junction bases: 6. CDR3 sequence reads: CAWSFGDSSYEQYF. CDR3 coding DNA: TGTGCCTGGAGCTTTGGGGACAGTTCCTACGAGCAGTACTTC.

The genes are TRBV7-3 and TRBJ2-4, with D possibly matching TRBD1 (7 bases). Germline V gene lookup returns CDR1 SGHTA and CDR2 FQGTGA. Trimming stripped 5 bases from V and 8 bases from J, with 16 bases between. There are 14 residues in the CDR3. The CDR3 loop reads CASSPKGQRDIQYF. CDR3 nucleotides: TGTGCCAGCAGCCCAAAGGGACAGCGGGACATTCAGTACTTC. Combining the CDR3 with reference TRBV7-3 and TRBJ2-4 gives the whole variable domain GAGVSQTPSNKVTEKGKYVELRCDPISGHTALYWYRQSLGQGPEFLIYFQGTGAADDSGLPNDRFFAVRPEGSVSTLKIQRTERGDSAVYLCASSPKGQRDIQYFGAGTRLSVL.

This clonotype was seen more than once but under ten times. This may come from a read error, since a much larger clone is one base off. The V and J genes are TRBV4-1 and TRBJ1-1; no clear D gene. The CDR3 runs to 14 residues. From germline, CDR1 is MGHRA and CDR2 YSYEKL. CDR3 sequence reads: CASSQDTVNTEVFF. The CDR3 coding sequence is TGCGCCAGCAGCCAAGATACGGTGAACACTGAAGTTTTCTTT.

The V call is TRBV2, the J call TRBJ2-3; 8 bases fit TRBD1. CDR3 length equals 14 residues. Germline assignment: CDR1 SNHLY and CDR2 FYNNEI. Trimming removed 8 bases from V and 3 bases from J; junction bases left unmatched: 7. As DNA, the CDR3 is TGTGCCAGCGGGCAGGGGGCCCGAACAGATACGCAGTATTTT. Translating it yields CASGQGARTDTQYF.

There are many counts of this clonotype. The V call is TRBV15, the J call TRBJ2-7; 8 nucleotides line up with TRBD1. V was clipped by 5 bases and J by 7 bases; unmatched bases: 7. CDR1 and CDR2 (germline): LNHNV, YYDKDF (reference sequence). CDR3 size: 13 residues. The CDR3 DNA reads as TGTGCCACCAGCTCTCGGACAGGGCGAGAGCAGTACTTC. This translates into CATSSRTGREQYF.